A few counts support the clone carrying this T cell receptor beta chain. Its specificity is not known. The germline CDR1 and CDR2 sequences are SEHNR and FQNEAQ (reference sequence). J lost 5 bases, V lost 3 bases, and 11 bases had no gene match. The CDR3 is 17 amino acids. Cultured CD4+ T cell DNA was sequenced using the Oncomine TCR Beta short-read assay. From the PCR reads, TCRdb called clonotypes with MiXCR, one entry per CDR3 protein. The table records some 21,000 distinct CDR3 sequences, roughly half of them present only once. The data derive from a study of vaccination and CD4 T cells after COVID-19. Indicated treatment: roughly 10-day PBMC culture with coronavirus spike peptide pools or control peptides (ViraFEST assay). Antigen-specific T cells were expanded with peptide pools by ViraFEST, and TCRs were then sequenced. Patients returned positive PCR results between March and December 2020, earlier than US Alpha, Beta and Delta variants. A half-volume replacement of the medium with fresh IL-2 medium was performed on days 3 and 7.

The sequence came from a human donor who had recovered from COVID-19. This chain uses TRBV7-9 with TRBJ2-1; 9 nucleotides align to TRBD1. Sequenced: CD4+ T cells from blood, cultured in vitro. CDR3 DNA: TGTGCCAGCAGCTTCCTCTGGACAGGGGCCGTTAACAATGAGCAGTTCTTC. This gives the protein CASSFLWTGAVNNEQFF. Full variable domain (rest looked up from reference TRBV7-9 and TRBJ2-1): DTGVSQNPRHKITKRGQNVTFRCDPISEHNRLYWYRQTLGQGPEFLTYFQNEAQLEKSRLLSDRFSAERPKGSFSTLEIQRTEQGDSAMYLCASSFLWTGAVNNEQFFGPGTRLTVL.